This T cell receptor beta chain originates from a study of blood T cell repertoires in COVID-19. The assay was immunoSEQ multiplex PCR, and TCRdb's table has in-frame clones only and misses some. The sample holds fewer than 300,000 clones, more than 85% seen once. Sequencing was carried out using peripheral blood. The TCR comes from a person between 18 and 30 years old with COVID-19, enrolled during active disease.

The CDR3 region has the DNA TGCGCCAGCAGCCAGGGACAAAGAGGAGGAAACACCATATATTTT. Translation: CASSQGQRGGNTIYF. The chain employs TRBV4-1 and TRBJ1-3; a weak D match, TRBD1 (6 bases). The CDR3 extends over 15 amino acids. The germline V gene has CDR1 MGHRA and CDR2 YSYEKL. V was clipped by 3 bases and J by 4 bases, with 13 bases between them.